The entry that follows covers one TCR beta chain sequence. The data stem from a study of blood T cell repertoires in COVID-19. Study overall: The United States, Italy and Spain provided the acute and convalescent COVID-19 samples. T cells, B-cell-depleted T cells, or PBMCs provided the cDNA or gDNA that served as material.

Per the original methods: Amplified reference gene primers provided the basis for estimating nucleated cell counts. TCRdb's table, derived via immunoSEQ multiplex PCR, lists solely in-frame clones and lacks some. Clone size and V and J calls were adopted from that table, with D and trimming inferred from the DNA. Among about 58,000 clones listed, roughly 79% were seen once. The CDR3 runs 14 residues. Looked up from germline, CDR1 is MDHEN and CDR2 is SYDVKM. V lost 3 bases and J 1 base, leaving 10 bases between the germline ends. This rearrangement joins TRBV28 to TRBJ2-7; possibly TRBD1 for D (6 bases). The sequencing input was peripheral blood. The receptor was isolated from a human donor in a cohort sampled during active COVID-19. CDR3 protein: CASSFYRVSYEQYF. The CDR3 DNA reads as TGTGCCAGCAGTTTTTACAGGGTATCCTACGAGCAGTACTTC. The full variable domain, in which reference TRBV28 and TRBJ2-7 provide the parts outside the CDR3, is DVKVTQSSRYLVKRTGEKVFLECVQDMDHENMFWYRQDPGLGLRLIYFSYDVKMKEKGDIPEGYSVSREKKERFSLILESASTNQTSMYLCASSFYRVSYEQYFGPGTRLTVT.